This is a list of T cell receptor beta chains from one sample in a study of blood T cell repertoires in COVID-19. Clones were read by immunoSEQ multiplex PCR, and TCRdb kept only the in-frame ones, dropping some. Counted here are over 200,000 clones, around 90% occurring once; the ten biggest clones make up 5.5% to 8%. Specimen: peripheral blood. These TCRs come from a man in his 60s who had recovered from COVID-19. The conserved cysteine and the conserved F or W are not part of the CDR3 here. The order of the fields is V gene, D gene, CDR3 protein. D genes are given only for firm matches.

v_call: TRBV5-1
d_call: TRBD1
cdr3_aa: ASSQGDNYEQY

v_call: TRBV2
d_call: TRBD1
cdr3_aa: ASYRDRSYHMQY

v_call: TRBV28
d_call: -
cdr3_aa: ASSGFSYPSTDTQY

v_call: TRBV3-1/TRBV3-2
d_call: -
cdr3_aa: ASSQESPQY

v_call: TRBV21-1
d_call: -
cdr3_aa: ASSKAEGESAYNEQF

v_call: TRBV6-4
d_call: -
cdr3_aa: VYEADTQY

v_call: TRBV11-2
d_call: TRBD1
cdr3_aa: ASSFLSPRDRGYYEQY

v_call: TRBV19
d_call: TRBD2
cdr3_aa: ASSRTSGGPESQF

v_call: TRBV28
d_call: TRBD1
cdr3_aa: ASSFEGAGYGYT

v_call: TRBV5-6
d_call: TRBD1
cdr3_aa: ASSFFPGQPKRGNTIY

v_call: TRBV7-9
d_call: -
cdr3_aa: ASSLDGYGYT

v_call: TRBV19
d_call: TRBD2
cdr3_aa: ASRRPSGNLNEQF